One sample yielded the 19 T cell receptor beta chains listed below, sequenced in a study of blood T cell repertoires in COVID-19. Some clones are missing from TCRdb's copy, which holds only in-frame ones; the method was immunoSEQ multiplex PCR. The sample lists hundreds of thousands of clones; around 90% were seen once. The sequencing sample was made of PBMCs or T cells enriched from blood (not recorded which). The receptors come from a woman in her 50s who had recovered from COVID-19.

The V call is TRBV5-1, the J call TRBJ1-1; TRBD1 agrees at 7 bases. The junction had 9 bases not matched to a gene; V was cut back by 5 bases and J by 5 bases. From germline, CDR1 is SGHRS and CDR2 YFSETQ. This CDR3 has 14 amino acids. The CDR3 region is CASSFGGGGTEAFF. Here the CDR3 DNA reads TGCGCCAGCAGTTTTGGAGGGGGCGGGACTGAAGCTTTCTTT.

Here the CDR3 DNA reads TGTGCCAGCTCACCATCAGGGAATAGCAATCAGCCCCAGCATTTT. Protein sequence: CASSPSGNSNQPQHF. The chain employs TRBV18 and TRBJ1-5; D is possibly TRBD1 (5 bases). V was shortened by 2 bases and J by 0 bases, with 8 bases between the two germline ends. Germline V lookup: CDR1 KGHSH, CDR2 LQKENI. The CDR3 is 15 amino acids.

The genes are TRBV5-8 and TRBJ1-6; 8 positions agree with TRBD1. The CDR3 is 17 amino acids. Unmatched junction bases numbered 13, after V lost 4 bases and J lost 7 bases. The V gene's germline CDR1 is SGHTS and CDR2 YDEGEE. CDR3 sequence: CASSHRGGQYGNSPLHF. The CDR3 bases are TGTGCCAGCAGCCACAGGGGGGGCCAATATGGGAATTCACCCCTCCACTTT.

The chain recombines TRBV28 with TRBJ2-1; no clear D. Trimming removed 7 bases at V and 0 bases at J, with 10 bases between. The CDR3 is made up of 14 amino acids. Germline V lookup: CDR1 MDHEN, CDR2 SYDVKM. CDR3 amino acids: CASISSSSYNEQFF. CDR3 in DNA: TGTGCCAGCATAAGTTCCAGCTCCTACAATGAGCAGTTCTTC.

The CDR3 region has the DNA TGTGCCAGCAGTTCCTCTCCTCGGGAGGAGCAGTACTTC. Its translation: CASSSSPREEQYF. The chain couples TRBV27 to TRBJ2-7; D is perhaps TRBD2 (6 bases). CDR3 size: 13 residues. The germline gives CDR1 MNHEY, CDR2 SMNVEV (reference sequence). The V end lost 4 bases, the J end lost 7 bases, and 14 bases lay between the germline ends.

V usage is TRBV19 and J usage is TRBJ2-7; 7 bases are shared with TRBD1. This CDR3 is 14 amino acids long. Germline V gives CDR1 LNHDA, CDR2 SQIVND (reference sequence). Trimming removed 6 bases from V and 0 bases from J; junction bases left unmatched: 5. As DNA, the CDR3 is TGTGCCAGTAGGATGAGGGACAGCTCCTACGAGCAGTACTTC. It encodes CASRMRDSSYEQYF.

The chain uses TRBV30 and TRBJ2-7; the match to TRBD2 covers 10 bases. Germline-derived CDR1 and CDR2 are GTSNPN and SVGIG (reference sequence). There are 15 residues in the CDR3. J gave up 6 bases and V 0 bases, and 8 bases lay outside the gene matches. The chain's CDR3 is CAWSVWLAGEGEQYF. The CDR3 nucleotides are TGTGCCTGGAGTGTATGGCTAGCGGGAGAGGGCGAGCAGTACTTC.

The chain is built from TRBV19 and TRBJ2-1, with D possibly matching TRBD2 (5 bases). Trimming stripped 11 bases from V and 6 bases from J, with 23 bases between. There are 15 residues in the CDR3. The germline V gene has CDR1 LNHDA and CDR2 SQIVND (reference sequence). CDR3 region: CAPGLLISSPNEQFF. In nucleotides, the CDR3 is TGTGCCCCCGGACTTTTAATTAGCTCCCCCAATGAGCAGTTCTTC. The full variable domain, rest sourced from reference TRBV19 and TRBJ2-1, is DGGITQSPKYLFRKEGQNVTLSCEQNLNHDAMYWYRQDPGQGLRLIYYSQIVNDFQKGDIAEGYSVSREKKESFPLTVTSAQKNPTAFYLCAPGLLISSPNEQFFGPGTRLTVL.

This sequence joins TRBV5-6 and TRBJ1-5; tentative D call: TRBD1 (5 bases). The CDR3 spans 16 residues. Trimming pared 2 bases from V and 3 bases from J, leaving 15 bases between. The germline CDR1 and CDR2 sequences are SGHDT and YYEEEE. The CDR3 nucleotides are TGTGCCAGCAGCTTATCGTGGAGGGGCAACAATCAGCCCCAGCATTTT. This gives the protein CASSLSWRGNNQPQHF.

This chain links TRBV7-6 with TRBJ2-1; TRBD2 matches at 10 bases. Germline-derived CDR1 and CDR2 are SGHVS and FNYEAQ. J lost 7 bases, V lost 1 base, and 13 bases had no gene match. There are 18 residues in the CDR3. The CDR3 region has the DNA TGTGCCAGCAGCTTAGGGCTAGCGGGAGAAAAAGGTAGAAATGAGCAGTTCTTC. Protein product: CASSLGLAGEKGRNEQFF.

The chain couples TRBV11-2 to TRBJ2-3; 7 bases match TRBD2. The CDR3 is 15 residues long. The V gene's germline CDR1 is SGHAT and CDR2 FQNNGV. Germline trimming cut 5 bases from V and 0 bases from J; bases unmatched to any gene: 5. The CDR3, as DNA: TGTGCCAGCAGCACCGGGACTATGAGCACAGATACGCAGTATTTT. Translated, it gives CASSTGTMSTDTQYF.

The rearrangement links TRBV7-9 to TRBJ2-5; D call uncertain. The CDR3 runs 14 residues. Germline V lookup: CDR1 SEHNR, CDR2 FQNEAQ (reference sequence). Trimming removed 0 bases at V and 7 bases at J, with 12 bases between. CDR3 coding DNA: TGTGCCAGCAGCTTAGCGACCTCGTCGGGGACCCAGTACTTC. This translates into CASSLATSSGTQYF.

The CDR3 region is CASKTGLATGELFF. The CDR3 bases are TGTGCCAGCAAAACGGGACTAGCCACCGGGGAGCTGTTTTTT. The rearrangement joins TRBV2 to TRBJ2-2; 9 bases match TRBD2. The CDR3 sequence is 14 residues long. Germline loops: CDR1 SNHLY, CDR2 FYNNEI. J was trimmed by 4 bases and V by 7 bases; bases with no gene match: 4.

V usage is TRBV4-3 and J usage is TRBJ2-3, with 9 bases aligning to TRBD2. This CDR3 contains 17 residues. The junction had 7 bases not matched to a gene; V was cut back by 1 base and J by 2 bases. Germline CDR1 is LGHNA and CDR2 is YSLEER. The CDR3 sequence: CASSQGATSGYTDTQYF. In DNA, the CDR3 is TGCGCCAGCAGCCAAGGGGCGACTAGCGGATACACAGATACGCAGTATTTT.

CDR3 region: CAWSTYSNQPQHF. CDR3 coding DNA: TGTGCCTGGAGTACCTATAGCAATCAGCCCCAGCATTTT. This sequence joins TRBV30 and TRBJ1-5; D remains ambiguous. Trimming stripped 2 bases from V and 0 bases from J, with 5 bases between. The germline CDR1 and CDR2 sequences are GTSNPN and SVGIG (reference sequence). The CDR3 runs to 13 residues.

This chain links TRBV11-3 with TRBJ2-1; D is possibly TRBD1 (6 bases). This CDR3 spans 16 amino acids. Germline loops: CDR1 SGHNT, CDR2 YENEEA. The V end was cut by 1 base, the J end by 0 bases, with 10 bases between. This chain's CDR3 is CASSLGSGHSYNEQFF. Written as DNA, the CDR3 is TGTGCCAGCAGCTTAGGATCGGGACACTCCTACAATGAGCAGTTCTTC. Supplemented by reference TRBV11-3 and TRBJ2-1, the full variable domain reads EAGVVQSPRYKIIEKKQPVAFWCNPISGHNTLYWYLQNLGQGPELLIRYENEEAVDDSQLPKDRFSAERLKGVDSTLKIQPAELGDSAVYLCASSLGSGHSYNEQFFGPGTRLTVL.

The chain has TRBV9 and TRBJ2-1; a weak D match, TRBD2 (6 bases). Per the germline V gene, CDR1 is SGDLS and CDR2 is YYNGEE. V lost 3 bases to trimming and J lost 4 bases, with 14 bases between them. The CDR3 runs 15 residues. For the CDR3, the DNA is TGTGCCAGCAGCGCCCGACTAGGGACTTACAATGAGCAGTTCTTC. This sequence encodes CASSARLGTYNEQFF.

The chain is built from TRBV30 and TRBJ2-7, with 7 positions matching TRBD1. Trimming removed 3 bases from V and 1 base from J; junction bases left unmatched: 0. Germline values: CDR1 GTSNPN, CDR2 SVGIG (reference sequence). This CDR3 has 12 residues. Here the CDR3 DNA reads TGTGCCTGGAGGGGACAGTCCTACGAGCAGTACTTC. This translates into CAWRGQSYEQYF.

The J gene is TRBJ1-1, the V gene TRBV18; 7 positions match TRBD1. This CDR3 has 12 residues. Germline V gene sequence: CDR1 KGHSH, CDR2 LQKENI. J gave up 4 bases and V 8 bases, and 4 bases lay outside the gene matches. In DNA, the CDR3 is TGTGCCAGCCCAAGGGACAGCACTGAAGCTTTCTTT. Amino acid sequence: CASPRDSTEAFF. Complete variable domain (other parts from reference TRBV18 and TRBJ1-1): NAGVMQNPRHLVRRRGQEARLRCSPMKGHSHVYWYRQLPEEGLKFMVYLQKENIIDESGMPKERFSAEFPKEGPSILRIQQVVRGDSAAYFCASPRDSTEAFFGQGTRLTVV.